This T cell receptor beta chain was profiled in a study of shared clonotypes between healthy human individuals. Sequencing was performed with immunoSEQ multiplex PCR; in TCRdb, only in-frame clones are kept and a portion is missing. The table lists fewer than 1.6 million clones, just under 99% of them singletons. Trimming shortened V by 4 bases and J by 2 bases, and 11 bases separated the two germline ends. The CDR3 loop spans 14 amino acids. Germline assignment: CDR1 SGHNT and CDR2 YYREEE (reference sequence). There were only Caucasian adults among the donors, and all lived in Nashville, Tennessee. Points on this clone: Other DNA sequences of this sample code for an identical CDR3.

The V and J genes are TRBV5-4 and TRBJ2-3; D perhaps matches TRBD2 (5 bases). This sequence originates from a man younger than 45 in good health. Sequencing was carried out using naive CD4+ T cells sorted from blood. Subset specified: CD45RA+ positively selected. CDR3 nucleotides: TGTGCCAGCAGCCTCGGACTGGACACAGATACGCAGTATTTT. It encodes CASSLGLDTDTQYF.